This record covers a single T cell receptor beta chain. The CDR3 is 13 residues long. Germline CDR1 SEHNR, CDR2 FQNEAQ (reference sequence). V dropped 8 bases and J dropped 3 bases, with 13 bases sitting between them. The data stem from a study of T cells in narcolepsy. Produced via immunoSEQ multiplex PCR; TCRdb's table is partial and in-frame only. The sample lists over 30,000 clones; 87% were seen once. The genes are TRBV7-9 and TRBJ1-2, with D tentatively TRBD1 (6 bases). This receptor was obtained from a human donor with narcolepsy. The sample comprised CD45RA- memory CD4+ T cells from PBMCs. This CDR3 is CASWNTGHYGYTF. Here the CDR3 DNA reads TGTGCCAGCTGGAATACAGGGCACTATGGCTACACCTTC.